Below are 6 T cell receptor beta chains sequenced from a single sample in a study of spatial heterogeneity in lung cancer. One entry per CDR3 protein, called by TCRdb with MiXCR from the 5' RACE reads. The table has about 13,000 distinct CDR3 sequences, over 3% seen once. Whole-study findings and limits: Tracking of tumor mutation counts was seen in expanded intratumoral alpha and beta TCR counts.

The time point denotes: sample taken at primary tumor resection. Their cognate antigens are unknown. Here the sequenced sample was lung tumor tissue, taken at surgery. Every receptor here comes from a male donor with early-stage non-small cell lung cancer.

This clonotype was observed many times. The chain uses TRBV7-2 and TRBJ1-2; TRBD1 matches at 8 bases. The CDR3 has 17 residues. With 1 base clipped from V and 8 bases from J, the junction kept 15 bases outside the gene matches. CDR1 SGHTA and CDR2 FQGNSA come from the germline V gene. CDR3 DNA: TGTGCCAGCAGCTTAGTGGGAGACAGGGGTCGGGTAACGGGCTACACCTTC. Amino acids: CASSLVGDRGRVTGYTF.

This clonotype was detected ten times or more. The V and J genes are TRBV5-1 and TRBJ2-6, with TRBD2 identical over 7 bases. The CDR3 is 17 amino acids. The J segment lost 0 bases and the V segment lost 0 bases, leaving 3 bases of the junction unmatched. Germline CDR1 SGHRS, CDR2 YFSETQ. CDR3 DNA: TGCGCCAGCAGCTTGGAAGCGGGGAGCTCTGGGGCCAACGTCCTGACTTTC. Amino acids: CASSLEAGSSGANVLTF.

This clonotype is medium-sized in the sample. This rearrangement joins TRBV28 to TRBJ2-3; D gene uncertain. The CDR3 is 12 amino acids. CDR1 is MDHEN and CDR2 is SYDVKM in the germline V gene. V was clipped by 0 bases and J by 7 bases, with 5 bases between them. CDR3 DNA: TGTGCCAGCAGTTTATGGGGAAATACGCAGTATTTT. It translates to CASSLWGNTQYF. The variable domain in full, with the rest retrieved from reference TRBV28 and TRBJ2-3, is DVKVTQSSRYLVKRTGEKVFLECVQDMDHENMFWYRQDPGLGLRLIYFSYDVKMKEKGDIPEGYSVSREKKERFSLILESASTNQTSMYLCASSLWGNTQYFGPGTRLTVL.

By share of the sample, this clonotype is medium-sized. The rearrangement joins TRBV10-3 to TRBJ2-1, with TRBD1 matching over 7 bases. This CDR3 region has 12 residues. CDR1 is ENHRY and CDR2 is SYGVKD in the germline V gene. The junction had 3 bases not matched to a gene; V was cut back by 6 bases and J by 7 bases. The CDR3 protein is CAISTDRNEQFF. CDR3 sequence (DNA): TGTGCCATCAGCACGGACAGGAATGAGCAGTTCTTC.

This clonotype has a count of ten or more. This chain connects TRBV12-3 or TRBV12-4 to TRBJ2-1; D ambiguous. Trimming cost V 4 bases and J 6 bases, with 4 bases left between them. The CDR3 length is 11 residues. CDR3: CASSSGNEQFF. The CDR3 DNA sequence: TGTGCCAGCAGTTCTGGCAATGAGCAGTTCTTC.

At least ten counts were recorded for this clonotype. J is TRBJ1-3 and V is TRBV28, with D perhaps TRBD1 (5 bases). From germline, CDR1 is MDHEN and CDR2 SYDVKM. This CDR3 contains 13 residues. Trimming removed 5 bases from V and 4 bases from J, with 9 bases in between. The CDR3 protein is CASSAGHGNTIYF. For the CDR3, the DNA is TGTGCCAGCAGTGCCGGACACGGAAACACCATATATTTT.